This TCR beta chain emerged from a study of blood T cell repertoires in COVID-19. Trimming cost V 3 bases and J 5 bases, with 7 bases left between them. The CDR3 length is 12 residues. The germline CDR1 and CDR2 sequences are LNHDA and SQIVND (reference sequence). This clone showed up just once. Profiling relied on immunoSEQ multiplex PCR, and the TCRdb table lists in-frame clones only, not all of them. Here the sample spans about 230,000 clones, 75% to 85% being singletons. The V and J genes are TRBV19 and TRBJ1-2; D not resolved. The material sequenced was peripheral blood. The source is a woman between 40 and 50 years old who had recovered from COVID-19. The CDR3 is CASSISGYGYTF. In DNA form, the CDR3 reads TGTGCCAGTAGTATCTCGGGGTATGGCTACACCTTC.